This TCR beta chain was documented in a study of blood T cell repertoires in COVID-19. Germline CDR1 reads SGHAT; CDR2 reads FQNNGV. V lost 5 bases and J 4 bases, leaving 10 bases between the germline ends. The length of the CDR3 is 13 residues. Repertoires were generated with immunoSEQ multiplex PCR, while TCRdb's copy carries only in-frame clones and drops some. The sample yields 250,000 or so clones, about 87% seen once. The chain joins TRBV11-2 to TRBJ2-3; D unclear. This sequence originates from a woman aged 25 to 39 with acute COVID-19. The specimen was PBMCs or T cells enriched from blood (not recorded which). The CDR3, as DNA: TGTGCCAGCAGCCTTGACCGGGCAGATACGCAGTATTTT. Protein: CASSLDRADTQYF. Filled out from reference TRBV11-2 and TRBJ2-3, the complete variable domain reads EAGVAQSPRYKIIEKRQSVAFWCNPISGHATLYWYQQILGQGPKLLIQFQNNGVVDDSQLPKDRFSAERLKGVDSTLKIQPAKLEDSAVYLCASSLDRADTQYFGPGTRLTVL.